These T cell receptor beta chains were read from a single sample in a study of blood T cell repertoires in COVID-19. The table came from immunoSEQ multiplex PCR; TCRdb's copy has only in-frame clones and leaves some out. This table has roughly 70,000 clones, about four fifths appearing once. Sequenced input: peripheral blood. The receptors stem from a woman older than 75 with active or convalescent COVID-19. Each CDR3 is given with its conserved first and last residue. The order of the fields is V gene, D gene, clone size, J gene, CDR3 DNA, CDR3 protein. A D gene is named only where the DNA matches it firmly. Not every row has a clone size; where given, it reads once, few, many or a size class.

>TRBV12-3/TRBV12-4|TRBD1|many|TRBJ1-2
TGTGCCAGCAGTTTGGGACAGGGCTATGGCTACACCTTC
CASSLGQGYGYTF
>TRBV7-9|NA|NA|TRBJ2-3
TGTGCCAGCAGCCCCCAGTGGGATACGCAGTATTTT
CASSPQWDTQYF
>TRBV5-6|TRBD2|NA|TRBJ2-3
TGTGCCAGCAGCTGGTTAGCGGGGCCCGATACGCAGTATTTT
CASSWLAGPDTQYF
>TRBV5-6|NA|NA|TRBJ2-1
TGTGCCAGCAGCTTGGGGGCAGGTGGTGAGCAGTTCTTC
CASSLGAGGEQFF
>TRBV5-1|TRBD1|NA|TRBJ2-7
TGCGCCAGCAGCTTGGACGGGACAGGGGCTATGGGGCAGTACTTC
CASSLDGTGAMGQYF
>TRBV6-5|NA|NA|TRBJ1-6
TGTGCCAGCAGTTCGACGACAGCCTATAATTCACCCCTCCACTTT
CASSSTTAYNSPLHF
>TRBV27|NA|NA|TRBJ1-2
TGTGCCAGCAGCAGCGTAGGTACGGATGGCTACACCTTC
CASSSVGTDGYTF
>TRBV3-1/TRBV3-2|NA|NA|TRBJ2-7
TGTGCCAGCAGCCAAGGGCAATACGAGCAGTACTTC
CASSQGQYEQYF
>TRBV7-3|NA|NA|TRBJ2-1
TGTGCCAGCAGCTTAATGAGCTTTCCCTACAATGAGCAGTTCTTC
CASSLMSFPYNEQFF
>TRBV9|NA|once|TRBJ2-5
TGTGCCAGCAGCGTTAGTCAGGGATCGGGTTGGACCCAGTACTTC
CASSVSQGSGWTQYF
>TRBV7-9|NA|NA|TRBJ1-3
TGTGCGGGGCAGATTGGAAACACCATATATTTT
CAGQIGNTIYF
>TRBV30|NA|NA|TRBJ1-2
TGTGCCTGGAGTCCCCGAGGAGGGACCAACTATGGCTACACCTTC
CAWSPRGGTNYGYTF
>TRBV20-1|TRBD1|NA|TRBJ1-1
TGCAGTGCAGGACCCGGGACAGGAGCTTTCTTT
CSAGPGTGAFF
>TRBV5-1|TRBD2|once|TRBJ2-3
TGCGCCAGCAGCTCGGAGGGCGGGAGTGGCACAGATACGCAGTATTTT
CASSSEGGSGTDTQYF
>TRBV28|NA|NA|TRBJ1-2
TGTGCCAGCAGTGAGAGGGGCTACACCTTC
CASSERGYTF
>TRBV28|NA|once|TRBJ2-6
TGTGCCAGCAGTTTATTCAGGGCTGGGGCCAACGTCCTGACTTTC
CASSLFRAGANVLTF
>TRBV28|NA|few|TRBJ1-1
TGTGCCAGCAGACCCTTCGGGGGACGGAACACTGAAGCTTTCTTT
CASRPFGGRNTEAFF
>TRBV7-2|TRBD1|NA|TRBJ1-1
TGTGCCAGCAGCTTGCAGGGGGTAGGTGAAGCTTTCTTT
CASSLQGVGEAFF
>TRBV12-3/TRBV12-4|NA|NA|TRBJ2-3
TGTGCCAGCAGCGTCACAGATACGCAGTATTTT
CASSVTDTQYF
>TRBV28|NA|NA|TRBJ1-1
TGTGCCAGCAGTCTCCCTCGGGGTAATGAAGCTTTCTTT
CASSLPRGNEAFF
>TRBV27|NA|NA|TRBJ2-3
TGTGCCAGCAGTTTACTCAGACTAGACCTGCGGCCAGATACGCAGTATTTT
CASSLLRLDLRPDTQYF
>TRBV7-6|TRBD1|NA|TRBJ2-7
TGTGCCAGCAGCCCACCTAGGGGGCCCCACGAGCAGTACTTC
CASSPPRGPHEQYF
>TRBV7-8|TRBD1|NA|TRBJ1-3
TGTGCCAGCAGCAACCCTAGACAGGGTGCAAACACCATATATTTT
CASSNPRQGANTIYF
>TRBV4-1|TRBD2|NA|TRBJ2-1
TGCGCCAGCAGCCACCCCCGAACCCTAGCGGGAGAGGGGAATGAGCAGTTCTTC
CASSHPRTLAGEGNEQFF
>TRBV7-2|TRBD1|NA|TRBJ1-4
TGTGCCAGCAGCATCAGGGGGCAGGCTAATGAAAAACTGTTTTTT
CASSIRGQANEKLFF
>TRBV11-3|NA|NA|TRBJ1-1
TGTGCCAGCAGCTTGGGAGTGAGTACTGAAGCTTTCTTT
CASSLGVSTEAFF
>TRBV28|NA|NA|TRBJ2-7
TGTGCCAGCAGTACCACCGGGACACCGAAGGGATCCTACGAGCAGTACTTC
CASSTTGTPKGSYEQYF
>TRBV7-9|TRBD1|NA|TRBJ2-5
TGTGCCAGCAGCCGCGCCCGCCCGGGACAGGCCACGAGGGAGACCCAGTACTTC
CASSRARPGQATRETQYF
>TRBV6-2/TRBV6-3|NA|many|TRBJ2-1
TGTGCCAGCAGTTACTCGAAGTTGGGGGGAGGGGGCTCCTACAATGAGCAGTTCTTC
CASSYSKLGGGGSYNEQFF
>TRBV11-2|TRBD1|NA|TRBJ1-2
TGTGCCAGCAGCTGGAAGGGCACAGGGGGCCACTATGGCTACACCTTC
CASSWKGTGGHYGYTF
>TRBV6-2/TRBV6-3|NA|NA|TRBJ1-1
TGTGCCAGCAGTTATAGAACGGGTGAAGCTTTCTTT
CASSYRTGEAFF
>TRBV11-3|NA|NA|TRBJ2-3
TGTGCCAGCAGTCACTCGGGCACAGATACGCAGTATTTT
CASSHSGTDTQYF
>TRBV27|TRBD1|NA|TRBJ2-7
TGTGCCAGCAGTTTACGGCAGGGGGCCGTCGAGCAGTACTTC
CASSLRQGAVEQYF